The T cell receptor beta chain described here comes from a study of blood T cell repertoires in COVID-19. In the study overall: Acute-phase and convalescent COVID-19 samples originated in the United States, Italy and Spain. T cells, B-cell-depleted T cells, or PBMCs provided the cDNA or gDNA that served as material.

This clone was detected only a few times. The CDR3 contains 14 residues. J lost 1 base, V lost 3 bases, and 1 base had no gene match. From germline, CDR1 is LNHDA and CDR2 SQIVND (reference sequence). Profiled with immunoSEQ multiplex PCR; TCRdb holds only in-frame clones, not every one. In the table there are about 120,000 clones, 88% of which are singletons. Sequenced sample: peripheral blood. The receptor comes from a man in his forties or fifties with acute or convalescent COVID-19. J is TRBJ2-7 and V is TRBV19; TRBD1 matches 9 bases. CDR3 DNA: TGTGCCAGTAGTATTGGGACAGGGTCCTACGAGCAGTACTTC. Translated: CASSIGTGSYEQYF.